This T cell receptor (beta chain) was found in a study of T-cell reconstitution after alpha-beta-depleted transplantation in children. Unique molecular identifiers were built into the TCRbeta library. Each CDR3 protein gets one entry after TCRdb re-called the PCR reads with MiXCR. The table has 250,000 to 400,000 distinct CDR3 sequences, approximately 23% seen once; the top ten hold roughly 9.8%. V gave up 2 bases and J gave up 1 base; unmatched junction bases: 2. This CDR3 is built from 15 residues. Germline V gives CDR1 SEHNR, CDR2 FQNEAQ (reference sequence). This clonotype was counted only a few times. The target antigen is unknown. The study's findings and limits: The origin of high day-60 TCRbeta diversity in some patients lay in surviving recipient T cells and thymic progenitors. Expanded clones from the graft, numbering several hundred, reportedly supplied alpha-beta T cells about two months after transplant.

The TCR comes from a male patient younger than 18 who had a stem cell transplant for acute lymphoblastic leukemia, so the T cells may come from the graft donor. This rearrangement joins TRBV7-9 to TRBJ1-3, with TRBD1 matching 7 bases. The specimen comprised PBMCs, mostly from graft donor cells, sampled 180 days after TCRalphabeta/CD19-depleted stem cell transplant. Written as DNA, the CDR3 is TGTGCCAGCAGCTTATGGACAGGTTCTGGAAACACCATATATTTT. It encodes CASSLWTGSGNTIYF.